These T cell receptor beta chains were read from a single sample in a study of T cells in Graves' hyperthyroidism and ophthalmopathy. In TCRdb, the multiplex PCR reads were re-called with MiXCR into one record per CDR3 protein. The sample yields 360,000 or so distinct CDR3 sequences, roughly 18% seen once. Specimen: blood. These receptors all stem from a woman in her thirties or forties with Graves' ophthalmopathy. Both conserved end residues are part of each CDR3.

>TRBV19
CASRRTGRSNQPQHF
>TRBV7-1
CASSSNYKNPGTSNTGELFF
>TRBV11-3
CASSRNQGTGELFF
>TRBV7-6
CASSLGGASLGELFF
>TRBV2
CARGGTGRLGTEAFF
>TRBV12-3/TRBV12-4
CASSPPGQGLSGELFF
>TRBV19
CASSTRGPLYEQYF
>TRBV6-2/TRBV6-3
CASSLSRLAVSYEQYF
>TRBV12-3/TRBV12-4
CASRTGPTIEAFF
>TRBV7-9
CASTRLMNTEAFF
>TRBV20-1
CSASSPGRTGELFF
>TRBV30
CAWRSTQNTEAFF
>TRBV7-2
CASSPVLGTGELFF
>TRBV28
CASSFSRGQETQYF
>TRBV19
CASSTSGNQPQHF
>TRBV11-2
CASSEPDPRGEQYF
>TRBV6-1
CASSWGQRDSPLHF
>TRBV19
CASSTSGVTYEQYF
>TRBV28
CASSLPRGQTYEQYF
>TRBV6-2/TRBV6-3
CASSYSLRSYEQYF
>TRBV7-9
CASSTPQAAGGETQYF
>TRBV27
CASRHGTGAGETQYF
>TRBV6-5
CASSYSGGPGSYEQYF
>TRBV6-2/TRBV6-3
CASSRTGVEKLFF